A single sample gave rise to the 18 T cell receptor beta chains below, sequenced in a study of blood T cell repertoires in COVID-19. Generated by immunoSEQ multiplex PCR, the TCRdb table keeps only in-frame clones and is missing some. There are some 330,000 clones in the sample; more than 85% occur only once, and roughly 20% lies in the top ten. The sample consisted of PBMCs or T cells enriched from blood (not recorded which). Receptors were obtained from a woman aged 30 to 39 who had recovered from COVID-19.

The chain uses TRBV19 and TRBJ1-3; TRBD1 agrees at 9 bases. The V gene's germline CDR1 is LNHDA and CDR2 SQIVND (reference sequence). V was pared by 5 bases and J by 1 base, with 3 bases of the junction left unmatched. The CDR3 has 15 amino acids. The CDR3 spells CASSPGTGSGNTIYF. In DNA form, the CDR3 reads TGTGCCAGTAGTCCCGGGACAGGGTCTGGAAACACCATATATTTT.

The CDR3: CASSTSGATTGELFF. The CDR3 region has the DNA TGTGCCAGTAGTACCTCAGGGGCGACCACCGGGGAGCTGTTTTTT. The chain carries TRBV19 and TRBJ2-2; D might be TRBD1 (6 bases). Trimming pared 4 bases from V and 4 bases from J, leaving 13 bases between. CDR3 length: 15 residues. Germline V gene sequence: CDR1 LNHDA, CDR2 SQIVND (reference sequence).

V gene TRBV19 combines with J gene TRBJ1-5, with TRBD1 identical over 7 bases. The CDR3 is 18 residues long. V lost 0 bases to trimming and J lost 2 bases; unmatched junction nucleotides: 10. Germline loops: CDR1 LNHDA, CDR2 SQIVND (reference sequence). The CDR3 protein is CASSIDLWRQGRNQPQHF. The CDR3 DNA sequence: TGTGCCAGTAGTATAGATTTATGGAGACAGGGCCGCAATCAGCCCCAGCATTTT.

The J gene is TRBJ1-1, the V gene TRBV27; weak D call: TRBD1 (6 bases). Trimming took 4 bases from V and 4 from J, leaving 10 bases between them. Germline V gene data show CDR1 as MNHEY and CDR2 as SMNVEV (reference sequence). The CDR3 extends over 13 amino acids. The CDR3 sequence: CASSYRVGTEAFF. The CDR3 bases are TGTGCCAGCAGTTACAGGGTGGGCACTGAAGCTTTCTTT.

The CDR3 sequence: CAISASDRGAFGYTF. CDR3 DNA: TGTGCCATCAGCGCCTCAGACAGGGGGGCGTTCGGCTACACCTTC. The genes are TRBV10-3 and TRBJ1-2; 9 bases map to TRBD1. Trimming removed 6 bases from V and 8 bases from J; junction bases left unmatched: 13. CDR1 and CDR2 (germline): ENHRY, SYGVKD. The CDR3 runs to 15 residues.

This clone was seen more than once but under ten times. The V gene is TRBV7-2, the J gene TRBJ2-7, with D possibly being TRBD2 (5 bases). Deletions cut 1 base from V and 4 bases from J, with 14 bases between. CDR3 size: 15 residues. Per germline, CDR1 SGHTA and CDR2 FQGNSA. In DNA form, the CDR3 reads TGTGCCAGCAGCTTAGTAGTGCTAGCCGGATACGAGCAGTACTTC. It codes for CASSLVVLAGYEQYF.

The V gene is TRBV28, the J gene TRBJ1-1; D possibly corresponds to TRBD1 (5 bases). The CDR3 spans 12 residues. Trimming left V 4 bases short and J 11 bases short, with 14 bases between. Germline CDR1 reads MDHEN; CDR2 reads SYDVKM. CDR3 residues: CASSYSLGGAFF. CDR3 nucleotide sequence: TGTGCCAGCAGTTACAGCTTGGGGGGGGCTTTCTTT.

This chain links TRBV11-2 with TRBJ2-7; perhaps TRBD2 as D (6 bases). Trimming shortened V by 5 bases and J by 6 bases, and 14 bases separated the two germline ends. Looked up from germline, CDR1 is SGHAT and CDR2 is FQNNGV. The CDR3 spans 13 residues. The CDR3 coding sequence is TGTGCCAGCAGCCCAGGAGGGACCGGCGAGCAGTACTTC. It encodes CASSPGGTGEQYF. The whole variable domain, filled in from reference TRBV11-2 and TRBJ2-7, reads EAGVAQSPRYKIIEKRQSVAFWCNPISGHATLYWYQQILGQGPKLLIQFQNNGVVDDSQLPKDRFSAERLKGVDSTLKIQPAKLEDSAVYLCASSPGGTGEQYFGPGTRLTVT.

This chain links TRBV7-3 with TRBJ2-3; 10 positions match TRBD2. Germline V lookup: CDR1 SGHTA, CDR2 FQGTGA. This CDR3 has 17 residues. Trimming took 0 bases from V and 3 from J; bases not matched to a gene: 6. The CDR3 spells CASSLTLAGGGTDTQYF. The CDR3 bases are TGTGCCAGCAGCTTAACGTTAGCGGGAGGTGGGACAGATACGCAGTATTTT.

The V call is TRBV6-5, the J call TRBJ2-1; 8 bases align to TRBD1. In germline, CDR1 is MNHEY, CDR2 SVGAGI. Unmatched junction bases numbered 2, after V lost 6 bases and J lost 7 bases. The CDR3 consists of 12 residues. CDR3 DNA: TGTGCCAGCAGGACAGGGGAGAATGAGCAGTTCTTC. Its translation is CASRTGENEQFF.

The chain recombines TRBV28 with TRBJ1-4; 8 bases fit TRBD1. This CDR3 spans 16 amino acids. Germline loops: CDR1 MDHEN, CDR2 SYDVKM. J gave up 4 bases and V 5 bases, and 9 bases lay outside the gene matches. Here the CDR3 DNA reads TGTGCCAGCAGTCCTTGGACAGGGTTCGGTAATGAAAAACTGTTTTTT. Amino acid sequence: CASSPWTGFGNEKLFF.

The chain couples TRBV29-1 to TRBJ2-1, with TRBD1 matching over 11 bases. This CDR3 contains 14 residues. Unmatched junction bases numbered 3, after V lost 4 bases and J lost 4 bases. CDR1 and CDR2 from the germline V gene are SQVTM and ANQGSEA. CDR3: CSVAGQGGYNEQFF. The CDR3, as DNA: TGCAGCGTTGCGGGACAGGGGGGTTACAATGAGCAGTTCTTC.

This clone occurred a few times. The chain couples TRBV2 to TRBJ2-5; TRBD2 might be the D (6 bases). The germline V and J ends were trimmed by 6 bases and 5 bases, with 7 bases remaining between them. The CDR3 has 11 residues. Germline V gene sequence: CDR1 SNHLY, CDR2 FYNNEI. The CDR3 region is CASRRGETQYF. The CDR3 DNA reads as TGTGCCAGCAGGCGGGGCGAGACCCAGTACTTC.

V gene TRBV7-9 combines with J gene TRBJ2-1; D call uncertain. Trimming pared 1 base from V and 4 bases from J, leaving 5 bases between. CDR1 and CDR2 (germline): SEHNR, FQNEAQ (reference sequence). This CDR3 spans 13 amino acids. CDR3 sequence: CASSLGAYNEQFF. The CDR3 DNA follows: TGTGCCAGCAGCTTAGGTGCGTACAATGAGCAGTTCTTC. The full variable domain, with the rest looked up from reference TRBV7-9 and TRBJ2-1, is DTGVSQNPRHKITKRGQNVTFRCDPISEHNRLYWYRQTLGQGPEFLTYFQNEAQLEKSRLLSDRFSAERPKGSFSTLEIQRTEQGDSAMYLCASSLGAYNEQFFGPGTRLTVL.

V gene TRBV3-1 (or the pseudogene TRBV3-2) combines with J gene TRBJ1-1; D perhaps matches TRBD1 (5 bases). CDR3 length equals 13 residues. V was shortened by 7 bases and J by 1 base, with 10 bases between the two germline ends. The germline V gene has CDR1 LGHDT and CDR2 YNNKEL (reference sequence). Written as DNA, the CDR3 is TGTGCCAGCACCATGACAGCGAACACTGAAGCTTTCTTT. Its protein product is CASTMTANTEAFF.

V gene TRBV24-1 combines with J gene TRBJ2-1; D is perhaps TRBD1 (5 bases). Germline V CDR1 and CDR2: KGHDR, SFDVKD. V was trimmed by 4 bases and J by 0 bases, leaving 15 bases between them. The CDR3 length is 17 residues. The CDR3, as DNA: TGTGCCACCAGTGACCAGGACATTACCCTCTCCTACAATGAGCAGTTCTTC. As protein: CATSDQDITLSYNEQFF.

V is TRBV4-2 and J is TRBJ2-7; 8 bases fit TRBD2. Germline V gene sequence: CDR1 LGHNA, CDR2 YNFKEQ. Unmatched junction bases numbered 13, after V lost 4 bases and J lost 2 bases. This CDR3 has 17 residues. The CDR3: CASSRKQKAGETYEQYF. The DNA for the CDR3 is TGTGCCAGCAGCCGAAAACAAAAAGCGGGAGAGACCTACGAGCAGTACTTC.

CDR3 residues: CASSPGSGRASSDTQYF. In nucleotides, the CDR3 is TGTGCCAGCTCCCCCGGGAGCGGGAGGGCCAGTTCAGATACGCAGTATTTT. The chain employs TRBV18 and TRBJ2-3; 10 positions match TRBD2. The CDR3 sequence is 17 residues long. Germline V lookup: CDR1 KGHSH, CDR2 LQKENI. J was trimmed by 4 bases and V by 6 bases; bases with no gene match: 13.